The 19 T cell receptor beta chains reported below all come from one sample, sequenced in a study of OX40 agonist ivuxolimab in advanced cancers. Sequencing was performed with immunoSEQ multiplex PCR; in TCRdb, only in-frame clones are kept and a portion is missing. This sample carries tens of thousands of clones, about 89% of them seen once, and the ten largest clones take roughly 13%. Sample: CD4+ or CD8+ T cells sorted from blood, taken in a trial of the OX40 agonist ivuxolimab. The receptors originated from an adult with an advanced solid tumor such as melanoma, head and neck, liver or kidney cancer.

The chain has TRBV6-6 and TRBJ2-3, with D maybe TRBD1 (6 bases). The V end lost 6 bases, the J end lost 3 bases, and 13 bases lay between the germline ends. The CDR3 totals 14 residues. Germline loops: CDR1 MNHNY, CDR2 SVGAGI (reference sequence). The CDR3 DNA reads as TGTGCCAGCAGGTGGACAGTACTAACAGATACGCAGTATTTT. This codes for CASRWTVLTDTQYF.

Here the CDR3 DNA reads TGTGCCAGCAGCACCACACCCTACAATGAGCAGTTCTTC. This translates into CASSTTPYNEQFF. This chain connects TRBV5-4 to TRBJ2-1; D is undetermined. This CDR3 comprises 13 residues. Germline CDR1 and CDR2: SGHNT and YYREEE (reference sequence). V was clipped by 4 bases and J by 2 bases, with 7 bases between them.

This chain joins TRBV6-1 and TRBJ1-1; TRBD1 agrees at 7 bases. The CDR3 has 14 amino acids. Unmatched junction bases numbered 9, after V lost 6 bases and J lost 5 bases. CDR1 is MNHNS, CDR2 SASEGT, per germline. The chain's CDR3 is CASRSGDRGTEAFF. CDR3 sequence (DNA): TGTGCCAGCAGGAGCGGGGACAGAGGGACTGAAGCTTTCTTT.

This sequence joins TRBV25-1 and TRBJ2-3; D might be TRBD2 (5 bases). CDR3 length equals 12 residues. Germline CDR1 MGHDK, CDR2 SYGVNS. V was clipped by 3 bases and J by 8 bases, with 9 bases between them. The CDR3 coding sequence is TGTGCCAGCAGTGAGCGGGTAGCTACGCAGTATTTT. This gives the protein CASSERVATQYF.

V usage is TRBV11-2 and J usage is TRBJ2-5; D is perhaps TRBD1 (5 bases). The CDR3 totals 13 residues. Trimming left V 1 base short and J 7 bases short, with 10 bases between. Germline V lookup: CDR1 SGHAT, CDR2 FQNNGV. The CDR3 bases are TGTGCCAGCAGCTTAGGCAGGGTGGGGACCCAGTACTTC. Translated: CASSLGRVGTQYF. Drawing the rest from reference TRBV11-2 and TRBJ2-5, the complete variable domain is EAGVAQSPRYKIIEKRQSVAFWCNPISGHATLYWYQQILGQGPKLLIQFQNNGVVDDSQLPKDRFSAERLKGVDSTLKIQPAKLEDSAVYLCASSLGRVGTQYFGPGTRLLVL.

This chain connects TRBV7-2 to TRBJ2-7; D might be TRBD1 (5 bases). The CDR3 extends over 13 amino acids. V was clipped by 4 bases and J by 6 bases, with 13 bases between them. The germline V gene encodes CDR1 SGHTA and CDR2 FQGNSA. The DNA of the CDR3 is TGTGCCAGCAGCTCCCTGGGCAGGGCCGAGCAGTACTTC. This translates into CASSSLGRAEQYF.

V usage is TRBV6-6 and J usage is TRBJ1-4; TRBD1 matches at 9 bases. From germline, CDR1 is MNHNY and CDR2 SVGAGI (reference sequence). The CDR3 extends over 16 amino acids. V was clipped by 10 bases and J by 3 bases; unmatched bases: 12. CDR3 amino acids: CATGKFRDRANEKLFF. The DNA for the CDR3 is TGTGCCACGGGTAAATTCCGGGACAGGGCTAATGAAAAACTGTTTTTT.

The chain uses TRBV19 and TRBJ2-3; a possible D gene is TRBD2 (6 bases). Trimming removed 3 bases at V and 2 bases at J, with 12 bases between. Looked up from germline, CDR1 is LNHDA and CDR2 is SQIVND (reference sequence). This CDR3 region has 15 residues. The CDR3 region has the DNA TGTGCCAGTAGTATCGGGCGGGGCTACACAGATACGCAGTATTTT. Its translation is CASSIGRGYTDTQYF.

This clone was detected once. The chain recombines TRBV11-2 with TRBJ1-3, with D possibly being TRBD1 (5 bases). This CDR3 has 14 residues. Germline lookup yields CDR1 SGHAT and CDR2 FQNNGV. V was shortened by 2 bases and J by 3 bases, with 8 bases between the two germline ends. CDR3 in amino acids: CASSLQGYGNTIYF. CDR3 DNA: TGTGCCAGCAGCTTACAGGGTTATGGAAACACCATATATTTT. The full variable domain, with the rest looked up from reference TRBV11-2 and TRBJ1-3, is EAGVAQSPRYKIIEKRQSVAFWCNPISGHATLYWYQQILGQGPKLLIQFQNNGVVDDSQLPKDRFSAERLKGVDSTLKIQPAKLEDSAVYLCASSLQGYGNTIYFGEGSWLTVV.

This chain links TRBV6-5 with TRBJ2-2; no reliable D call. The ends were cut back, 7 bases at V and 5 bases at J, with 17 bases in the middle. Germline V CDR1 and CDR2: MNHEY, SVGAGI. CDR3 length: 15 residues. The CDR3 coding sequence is TGTGCCAGCAAGTCCGGGCAGCGTCGTACCGGGGAGCTGTTTTTT. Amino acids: CASKSGQRRTGELFF.

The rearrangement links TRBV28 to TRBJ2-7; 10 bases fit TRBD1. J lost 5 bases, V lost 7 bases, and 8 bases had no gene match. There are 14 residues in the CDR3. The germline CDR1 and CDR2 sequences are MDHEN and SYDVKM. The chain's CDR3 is CASTIRDRGHEQYF. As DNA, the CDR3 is TGTGCCAGCACCATCCGGGACAGGGGCCACGAGCAGTACTTC.

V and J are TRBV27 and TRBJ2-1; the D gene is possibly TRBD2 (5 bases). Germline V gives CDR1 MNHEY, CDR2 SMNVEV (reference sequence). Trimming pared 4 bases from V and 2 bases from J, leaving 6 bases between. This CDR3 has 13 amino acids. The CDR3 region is CASSWRTYNEQFF. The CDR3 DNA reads TGTGCCAGCAGTTGGAGGACCTACAATGAGCAGTTCTTC.

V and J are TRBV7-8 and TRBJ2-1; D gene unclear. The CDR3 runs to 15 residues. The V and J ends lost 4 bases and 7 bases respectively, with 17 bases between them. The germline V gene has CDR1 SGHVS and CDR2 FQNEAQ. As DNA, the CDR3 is TGTGCCAGCAGCTCCTTTGGAGTAGCTAAAAATGAGCAGTTCTTC. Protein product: CASSSFGVAKNEQFF.

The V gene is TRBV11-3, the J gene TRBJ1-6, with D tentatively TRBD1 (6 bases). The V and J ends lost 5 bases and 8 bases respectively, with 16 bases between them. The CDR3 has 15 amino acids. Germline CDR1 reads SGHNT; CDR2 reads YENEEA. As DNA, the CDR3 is TGTGCCAGCAGCAAGGACTCGAGGGGGGATTCACCCCTCCACTTT. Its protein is CASSKDSRGDSPLHF.

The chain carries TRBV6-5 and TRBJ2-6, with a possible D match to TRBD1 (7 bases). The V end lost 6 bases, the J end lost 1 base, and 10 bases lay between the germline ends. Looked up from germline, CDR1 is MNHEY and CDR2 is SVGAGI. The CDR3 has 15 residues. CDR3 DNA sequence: TGTGCCAGCAGGGGGGGACAGTCTGGGGCCAACGTCCTGACTTTC. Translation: CASRGGQSGANVLTF.

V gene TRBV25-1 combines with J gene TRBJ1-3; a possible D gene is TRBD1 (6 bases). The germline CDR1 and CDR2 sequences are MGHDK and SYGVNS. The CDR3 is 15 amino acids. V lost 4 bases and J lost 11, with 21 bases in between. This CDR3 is CASSAHNLGGDAIYF. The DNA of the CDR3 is TGTGCCAGCAGTGCGCACAACCTAGGGGGTGACGCCATATATTTT.

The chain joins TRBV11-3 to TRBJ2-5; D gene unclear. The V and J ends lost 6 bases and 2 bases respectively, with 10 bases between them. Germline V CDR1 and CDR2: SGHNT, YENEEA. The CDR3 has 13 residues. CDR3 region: CASSYSAQETQYF. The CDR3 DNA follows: TGTGCCAGCAGTTATTCAGCTCAAGAGACCCAGTACTTC.

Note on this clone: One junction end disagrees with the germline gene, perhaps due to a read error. CDR3 loop: CASSRQGSDMQYF. The CDR3 DNA sequence: TGCGCCAGCAGCCGACAGGGGTCAGATATGCAGTATTTT. The rearrangement links TRBV5-1 to TRBJ2-3; 8 bases map to TRBD1. The CDR3 runs 13 residues. In germline, CDR1 is SGHRS, CDR2 YFSETQ.

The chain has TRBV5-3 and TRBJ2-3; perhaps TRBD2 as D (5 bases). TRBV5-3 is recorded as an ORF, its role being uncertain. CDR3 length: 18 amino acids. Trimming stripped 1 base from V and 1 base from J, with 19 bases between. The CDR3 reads CARSLIRRPGIGTDTQYF. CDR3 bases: TGTGCCAGAAGCTTGATCCGGCGGCCGGGGATCGGCACAGATACGCAGTATTTT.